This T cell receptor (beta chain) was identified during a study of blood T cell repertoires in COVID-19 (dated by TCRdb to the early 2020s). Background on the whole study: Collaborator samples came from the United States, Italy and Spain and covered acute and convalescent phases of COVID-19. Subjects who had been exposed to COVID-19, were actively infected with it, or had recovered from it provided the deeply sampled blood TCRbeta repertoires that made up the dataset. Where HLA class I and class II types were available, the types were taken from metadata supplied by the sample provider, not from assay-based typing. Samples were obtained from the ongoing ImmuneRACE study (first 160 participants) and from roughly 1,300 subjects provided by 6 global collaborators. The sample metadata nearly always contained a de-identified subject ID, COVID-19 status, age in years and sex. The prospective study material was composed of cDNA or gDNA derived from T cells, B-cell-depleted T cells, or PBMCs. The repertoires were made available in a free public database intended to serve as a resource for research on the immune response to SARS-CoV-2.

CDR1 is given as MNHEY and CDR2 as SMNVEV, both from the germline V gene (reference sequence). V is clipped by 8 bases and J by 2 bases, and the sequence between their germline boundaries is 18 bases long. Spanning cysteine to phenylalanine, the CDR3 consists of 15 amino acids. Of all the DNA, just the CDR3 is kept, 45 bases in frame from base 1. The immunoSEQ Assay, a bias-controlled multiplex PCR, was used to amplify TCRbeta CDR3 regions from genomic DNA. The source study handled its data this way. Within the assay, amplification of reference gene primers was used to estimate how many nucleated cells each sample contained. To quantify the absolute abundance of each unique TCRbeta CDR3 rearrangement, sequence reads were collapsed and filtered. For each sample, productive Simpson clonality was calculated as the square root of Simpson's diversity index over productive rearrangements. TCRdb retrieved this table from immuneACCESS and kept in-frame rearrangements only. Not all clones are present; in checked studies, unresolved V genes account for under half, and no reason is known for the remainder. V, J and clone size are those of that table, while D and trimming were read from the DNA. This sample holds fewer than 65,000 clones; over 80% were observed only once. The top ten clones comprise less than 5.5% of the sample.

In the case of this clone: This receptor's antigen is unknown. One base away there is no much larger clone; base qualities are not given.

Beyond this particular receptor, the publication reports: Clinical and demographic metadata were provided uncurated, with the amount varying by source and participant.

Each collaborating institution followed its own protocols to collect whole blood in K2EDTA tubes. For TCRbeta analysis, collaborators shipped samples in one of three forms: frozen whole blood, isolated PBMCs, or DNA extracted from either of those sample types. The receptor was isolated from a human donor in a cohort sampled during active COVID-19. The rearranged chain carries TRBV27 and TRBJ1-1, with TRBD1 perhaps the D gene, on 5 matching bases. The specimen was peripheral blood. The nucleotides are TGTGCCAGCTCCCTTGGGGGGGGGTTAAACACTGAAGCTTTCTTT. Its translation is CASSLGGGLNTEAFF.